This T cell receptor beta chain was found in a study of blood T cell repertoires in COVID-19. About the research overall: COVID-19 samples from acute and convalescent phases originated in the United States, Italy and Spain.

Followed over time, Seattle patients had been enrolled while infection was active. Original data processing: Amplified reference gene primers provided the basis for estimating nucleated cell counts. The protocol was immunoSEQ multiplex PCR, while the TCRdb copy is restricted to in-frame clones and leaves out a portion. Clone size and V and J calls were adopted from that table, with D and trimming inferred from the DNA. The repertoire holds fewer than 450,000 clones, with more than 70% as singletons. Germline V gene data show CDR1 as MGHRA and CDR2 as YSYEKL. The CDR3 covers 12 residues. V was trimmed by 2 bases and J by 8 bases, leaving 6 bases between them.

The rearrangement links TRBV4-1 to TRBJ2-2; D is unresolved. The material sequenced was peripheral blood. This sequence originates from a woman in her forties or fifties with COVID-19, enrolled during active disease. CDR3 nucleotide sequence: TGCGCCAGCAGCCAACTTCGGGGGGAGCTGTTTTTT. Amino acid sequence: CASSQLRGELFF.